In its sample, the clone carrying this T cell receptor (beta chain) was seen once. The table came from immunoSEQ multiplex PCR; TCRdb's copy has only in-frame clones and leaves some out. This table has 260,000 or so clones, approximately 88% appearing once. These data belong to a study of cytomegalovirus exposure and HLA in healthy donors. CDR1 is MNHEY and CDR2 is SMNVEV in the germline V gene (reference sequence). J gave up 0 bases and V 5 bases, and 7 bases lay outside the gene matches. The CDR3 extends over 16 amino acids. The chain uses TRBV27 and TRBJ2-3; TRBD2 aligns across 8 bases. Sequencing used PBMCs. This clonotype was obtained from a young woman in good health and CMV-seronegative. DNA of the CDR3: TGTGCCAGCAGTCCCCTACTAGCGGCTAGCACAGATACGCAGTATTTT. It encodes CASSPLLAASTDTQYF.